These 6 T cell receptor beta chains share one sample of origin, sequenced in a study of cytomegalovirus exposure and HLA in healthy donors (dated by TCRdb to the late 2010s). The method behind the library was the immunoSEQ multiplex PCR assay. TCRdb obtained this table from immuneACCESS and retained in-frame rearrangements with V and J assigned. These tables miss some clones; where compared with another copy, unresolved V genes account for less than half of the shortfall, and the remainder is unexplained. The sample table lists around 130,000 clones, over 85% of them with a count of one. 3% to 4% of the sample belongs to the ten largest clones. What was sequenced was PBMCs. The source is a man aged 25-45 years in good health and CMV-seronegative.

The CDR3 bases are TGTGCCAGCAGTGAAGCCGACACCGGGGAGCTGTTTTTT. It codes for CASSEADTGELFF. The chain carries TRBV6-1 and TRBJ2-2; D unclear. Germline lookup yields CDR1 MNHNS and CDR2 SASEGT. The CDR3 runs to 13 residues. V lost 0 bases and J 3 bases, leaving 2 bases between the germline ends.

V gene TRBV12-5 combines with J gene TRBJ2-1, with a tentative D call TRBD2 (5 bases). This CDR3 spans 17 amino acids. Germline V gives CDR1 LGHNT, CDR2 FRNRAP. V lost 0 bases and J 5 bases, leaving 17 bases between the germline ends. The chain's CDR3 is CASGLVLTSGGNNEQFF. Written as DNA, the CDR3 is TGTGCTAGTGGTTTGGTACTTACTTCCGGAGGTAACAATGAGCAGTTCTTC.

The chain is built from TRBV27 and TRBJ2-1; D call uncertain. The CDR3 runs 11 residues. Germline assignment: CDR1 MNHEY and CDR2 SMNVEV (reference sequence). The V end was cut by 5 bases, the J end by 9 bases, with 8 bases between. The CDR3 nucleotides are TGTGCCAGCAGTCGTGGCAGTGAGCAGTTCTTC. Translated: CASSRGSEQFF.

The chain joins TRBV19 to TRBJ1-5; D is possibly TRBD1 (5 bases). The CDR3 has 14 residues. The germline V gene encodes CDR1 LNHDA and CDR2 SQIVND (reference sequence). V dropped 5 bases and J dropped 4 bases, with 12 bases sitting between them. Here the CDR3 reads CASSPGGENQPQHF. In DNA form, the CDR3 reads TGTGCCAGTAGTCCCGGGGGGGAAAATCAGCCCCAGCATTTT.

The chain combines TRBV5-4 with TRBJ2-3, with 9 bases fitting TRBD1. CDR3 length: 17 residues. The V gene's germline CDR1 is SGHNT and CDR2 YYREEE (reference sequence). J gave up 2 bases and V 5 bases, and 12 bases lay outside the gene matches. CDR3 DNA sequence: TGTGCCAGCAGACAGAACCGGGACAGGGCAGACACAGATACGCAGTATTTT. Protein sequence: CASRQNRDRADTDTQYF. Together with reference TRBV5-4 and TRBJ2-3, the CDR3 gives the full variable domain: ETGVTQSPTHLIKTRGQQVTLRCSSQSGHNTVSWYQQALGQGPQFIFQYYREEENGRGNFPPRFSGLQFPNYSSELNVNALELDDSALYLCASRQNRDRADTDTQYFGPGTRLTVL.

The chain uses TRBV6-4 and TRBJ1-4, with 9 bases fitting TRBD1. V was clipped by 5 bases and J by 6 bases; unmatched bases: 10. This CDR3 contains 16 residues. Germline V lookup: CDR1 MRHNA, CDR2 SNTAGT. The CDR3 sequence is CASSMSPGQGDEKLFF. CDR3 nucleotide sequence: TGTGCCAGCAGTATGAGCCCGGGACAGGGAGATGAAAAACTGTTTTTT.